A single TCR beta chain is shown here with its context. In the authors' methods: Amplification of reference gene primers provided the estimated nucleated cell counts. Repertoires were generated with immunoSEQ multiplex PCR, while TCRdb's copy carries only in-frame clones and drops some. V and J calls and clone size are copied from that table; D and trimming were computed from the DNA. The sample lists about 230,000 clones, more than 75% occurring once. This sample was included in a study of blood T cell repertoires in COVID-19. Per the germline V gene, CDR1 is SGHTA and CDR2 is FQGNSA. This CDR3 is built from 14 residues. The V gene end was trimmed by 4 bases and the J gene end by 5 bases; junction bases not matched to a gene: 6.

The clonotype comes from a middle-aged man with acute or convalescent COVID-19. The chain is built from TRBV7-2 and TRBJ2-7; 9 bases line up with TRBD1. Sequences were obtained from peripheral blood. CDR3 region: CASSSDRGRDEQYF. The CDR3 DNA sequence: TGTGCCAGCAGCTCGGACAGGGGTAGGGACGAGCAGTACTTC.